Presented here are 6 T cell receptor beta chains from one specimen sequenced in a study of shared clonotypes between healthy human individuals. TCRdb's copy holds only in-frame clones and misses some; the assay was immunoSEQ multiplex PCR. Counted here are around 1.1 million clones, about 72% occurring once; the ten biggest clones make up more than 0.85%. Sequencing input: memory CD4+ T cells from PBMCs. Documented subset: CD45RA-negative fraction. These receptors were taken from a man aged 18-30 years in good health. Some clones in this sample may be carry-over from other donors' samples.

This clone has just a few counts. The chain is built from TRBV5-1 and TRBJ2-7; 11 nucleotides line up with TRBD2. V was clipped by 1 base and J by 3 bases; unmatched bases: 6. The CDR3 covers 16 residues. Germline CDR1 is SGHRS and CDR2 is YFSETQ. This CDR3 reads CASSLNSGRGGYEQYF. The CDR3 DNA reads as TGCGCCAGCAGCTTGAATAGCGGGAGGGGAGGCTACGAGCAGTACTTC.

V usage is TRBV6-1 and J usage is TRBJ2-7, with TRBD1 identical over 8 bases. This CDR3 region has 13 residues. Looked up from germline, CDR1 is MNHNS and CDR2 is SASEGT. Losses at the gene ends were 7 bases for V and 3 bases for J; bases not matched to a gene: 5. The CDR3 spells CASKSGQGYEQYF. CDR3 DNA: TGTGCCAGCAAGAGCGGACAGGGCTACGAGCAGTACTTC.

CDR3 in amino acids: CASSFGPRGSYGYTF. DNA of the CDR3: TGTGCCAGCAGTTTCGGGCCGCGAGGGTCCTATGGCTACACCTTC. This sequence joins TRBV28 and TRBJ1-2; D not certain. This CDR3 has 15 residues. Between the trimmed V and J ends, which lost 3 bases and 4 bases, there was a span of 15 bases. Germline loops: CDR1 MDHEN, CDR2 SYDVKM.

This clone showed up just once. V and J are TRBV28 and TRBJ1-4; 8 bases are a match to TRBD1. There are 18 residues in the CDR3. Germline values: CDR1 MDHEN, CDR2 SYDVKM. V shed 3 bases and J 2 bases; nucleotides not matched to a gene: 11. The CDR3 bases are TGTGCCAGCAGTTTCCAGGACAGGGTGGTGTCTACTAATGAAAAACTGTTTTTT. Its translation: CASSFQDRVVSTNEKLFF.

This sequence joins TRBV28 and TRBJ2-3, with D hard to call. The V end was cut by 10 bases, the J end by 0 bases, with 11 bases between. CDR1 is MDHEN, CDR2 SYDVKM, per germline. The CDR3 loop spans 13 amino acids. CDR3 region: CATRLTSTDTQYF. The CDR3 nucleotides are TGTGCCACCCGGTTAACTAGCACAGATACGCAGTATTTT.

The V call is TRBV7-8, the J call TRBJ2-7, with TRBD1 as a possible D gene (7 bases). CDR1 is SGHVS and CDR2 is FQNEAQ in the germline V gene. The CDR3 totals 15 residues. V lost 7 bases to trimming and J lost 5 bases, with 21 bases between them. The CDR3 here is CASNTGGGVKDEQYF. Here the CDR3 DNA reads TGTGCCAGCAACACAGGAGGGGGCGTTAAAGACGAGCAGTACTTC.